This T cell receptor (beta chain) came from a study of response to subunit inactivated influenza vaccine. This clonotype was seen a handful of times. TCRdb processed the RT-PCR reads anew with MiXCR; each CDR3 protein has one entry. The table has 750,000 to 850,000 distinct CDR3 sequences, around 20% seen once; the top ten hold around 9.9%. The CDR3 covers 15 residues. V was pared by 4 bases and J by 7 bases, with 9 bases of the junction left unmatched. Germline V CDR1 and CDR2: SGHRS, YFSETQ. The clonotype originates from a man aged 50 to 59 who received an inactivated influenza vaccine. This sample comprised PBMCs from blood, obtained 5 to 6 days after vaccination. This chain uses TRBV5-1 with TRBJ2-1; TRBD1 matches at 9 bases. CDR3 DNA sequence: TGCGCCAGCAGCCCCCGGACAGGGGCCGGTAATGAGCAGTTCTTC. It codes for CASSPRTGAGNEQFF.